These 23 T cell receptor beta chains were all obtained from the same sample, sequenced in a study of blood T cell repertoires in COVID-19. Profiled with immunoSEQ multiplex PCR; TCRdb holds only in-frame clones, not every one. The repertoire includes 150,000 or so clones, roughly 89% of them detected once, and approximately 1.4% sits in the top ten. The material sequenced was peripheral blood. The receptor source for this set is a woman aged 50 to 65 with acute or convalescent COVID-19.

This clone was detected a few times. V gene TRBV5-8 combines with J gene TRBJ1-2; tentative D call: TRBD1 (5 bases). The germline V gene encodes CDR1 SGHTS and CDR2 YDEGEE. The CDR3 loop spans 16 amino acids. V lost 0 bases, J lost 8 bases, and 20 bases lay in between. The CDR3 loop is CASSLAGSSGLGGYTF. The CDR3 DNA reads TGTGCCAGCAGCTTGGCTGGTTCATCGGGACTCGGGGGCTACACCTTC.

The chain uses TRBV10-1 and TRBJ2-2; 10 bases fit TRBD2. The ends lost 5 bases at V and 7 bases at J; junction bases unmatched: 7. CDR3 size: 15 residues. Germline V CDR1 and CDR2: WNHNN, SYGVQD (reference sequence). CDR3 sequence reads: CASSSGRAKVGELFF. Written as DNA, the CDR3 is TGCGCCAGCAGTAGCGGGAGGGCCAAGGTCGGGGAGCTGTTTTTT.

The chain uses TRBV6-2 or TRBV6-3 and TRBJ1-1; possibly TRBD1 for D (6 bases). CDR1 is MNHEY, CDR2 SVGEGT, per germline. CDR3 size: 14 residues. Between the trimmed V and J ends, which lost 6 bases and 5 bases, there was a span of 16 bases. The CDR3 DNA sequence: TGTGCCAGCAGCCGAGGGGGGGCAGGGACTGAAGCTTTCTTT. Translated, it gives CASSRGGAGTEAFF.

The chain has TRBV7-9 and TRBJ2-2, with a possible D match to TRBD2 (5 bases). Trimming left V 2 bases short and J 0 bases short, with 10 bases between. The CDR3 has 16 residues. The germline CDR1 and CDR2 sequences are SEHNR and FQNEAQ (reference sequence). The CDR3: CASSLQVATNTGELFF. CDR3 nucleotide sequence: TGTGCCAGCAGCTTACAGGTAGCGACGAACACCGGGGAGCTGTTTTTT.

The chain combines TRBV5-5 with TRBJ2-2, with D uncertain. The CDR3 has 14 residues. The ends were cut back, 4 bases at V and 4 bases at J, with 11 bases in the middle. Per germline, CDR1 SGHKS and CDR2 YYEKEE (reference sequence). Here the CDR3 DNA reads TGTGCCAGCAGCCCGCCGACTTCCACCGGGGAGCTGTTTTTT. It yields the protein CASSPPTSTGELFF.

J is TRBJ2-2 and V is TRBV7-9; weak D call: TRBD1 (5 bases). Germline assignment: CDR1 SEHNR and CDR2 FQNEAQ (reference sequence). Between the trimmed V and J ends, which lost 5 bases and 7 bases, there was a span of 11 bases. There are 13 residues in the CDR3. CDR3 sequence: CASSPGKGGELFF. In DNA form, the CDR3 reads TGTGCCAGCAGCCCAGGGAAAGGCGGGGAGCTGTTTTTT. Looking up the rest from reference TRBV7-9 and TRBJ2-2 gives the full variable domain: DTGVSQNPRHKITKRGQNVTFRCDPISEHNRLYWYRQTLGQGPEFLTYFQNEAQLEKSRLLSDRFSAERPKGSFSTLEIQRTEQGDSAMYLCASSPGKGGELFFGEGSRLTVL.

CDR3 loop: CSAIGTGNEKLFF. DNA for the CDR3: TGCAGCGCAATCGGGACAGGGAATGAAAAACTGTTTTTT. The genes are TRBV29-1 and TRBJ1-4; 9 nucleotides agree with TRBD1. The V and J ends lost 7 bases and 5 bases, in that order; junction bases with no gene match: 5. The CDR3 consists of 13 residues. Germline-derived CDR1 and CDR2 are SQVTM and ANQGSEA.

The genes are TRBV2 and TRBJ2-7; D unclear. The germline V and J ends were trimmed by 10 bases and 2 bases, with 6 bases remaining between them. This CDR3 has 10 amino acids. CDR1 SNHLY and CDR2 FYNNEI come from the germline V gene. CDR3 nucleotide sequence: TGTGCCACTAGAACCTACGAGCAGTACTTC. Translating it yields CATRTYEQYF.

The chain combines TRBV6-2 or TRBV6-3 with TRBJ2-7, with D unclear. From germline, CDR1 is MNHEY and CDR2 SVGEGT. Trimming cost V 5 bases and J 3 bases, with 5 bases left between them. CDR3 length: 11 amino acids. The CDR3 region has the DNA TGTGCCAGCAGTGCCAGCTACGAGCAGTACTTC. Its translation is CASSASYEQYF.

This sequence joins TRBV9 and TRBJ2-2, with D possibly being TRBD2 (6 bases). Germline V lookup: CDR1 SGDLS, CDR2 YYNGEE. The CDR3 covers 17 residues. The ends were cut back, 2 bases at V and 3 bases at J, with 17 bases in the middle. The CDR3 coding sequence is TGTGCCAGCAGCGTGGTCGCAGGAGGGTCGGACACCGGGGAGCTGTTTTTT. Residues: CASSVVAGGSDTGELFF.

The CDR3 nucleotides read TGTGCCAGTAGCGACGACAGTTTTTACGAGCAGTACTTC. It is translated as CASSDDSFYEQYF. The V call is TRBV19, the J call TRBJ2-7; a weak D match, TRBD1 (5 bases). Trimming stripped 6 bases from V and 4 bases from J, with 13 bases between. CDR3 length: 13 residues. Per germline, CDR1 LNHDA and CDR2 SQIVND (reference sequence). Full variable domain (remainder filled in from reference TRBV19 and TRBJ2-7): DGGITQSPKYLFRKEGQNVTLSCEQNLNHDAMYWYRQDPGQGLRLIYYSQIVNDFQKGDIAEGYSVSREKKESFPLTVTSAQKNPTAFYLCASSDDSFYEQYFGPGTRLTVT.

The chain combines TRBV6-1 with TRBJ1-2; 10 bases fit TRBD1. V was clipped by 1 base and J by 2 bases; unmatched bases: 1. This CDR3 region has 15 residues. Germline CDR1 reads MNHNS; CDR2 reads SASEGT. CDR3 bases: TGTGCCAGCAGTGAAGGACAGGGGGCAAACTATGGCTACACCTTC. Amino acids: CASSEGQGANYGYTF.

This chain connects TRBV10-3 to TRBJ1-1; D unclear. Germline V gene data show CDR1 as ENHRY and CDR2 as SYGVKD. The V end lost 3 bases, the J end lost 1 base, and 15 bases lay between the germline ends. There are 16 residues in the CDR3. The CDR3 DNA reads as TGTGCCATCAGTGAATTTACGGCAGCGAAGAACACTGAAGCTTTCTTT. Translation gives CAISEFTAAKNTEAFF.

The rearrangement uses TRBV11-3 and TRBJ2-1; TRBD2 matches at 12 bases. After removal of 5 bases from V and 6 bases from J, the junction contained 8 bases not matched to a gene. Germline CDR1 and CDR2: SGHNT and YENEEA. This CDR3 is built from 16 residues. DNA for the CDR3: TGTGCCAGCAGCCCCCGGACTAGCGGGGACGCCAATGAGCAGTTCTTC. Its protein product is CASSPRTSGDANEQFF.

This clone was observed once. The rearrangement uses TRBV3-1 (or the pseudogene TRBV3-2) and TRBJ1-6; 11 positions match TRBD1. The CDR3 has 14 residues. Germline V gene data show CDR1 as LGHDT and CDR2 as YNNKEL (reference sequence). After removal of 5 bases from V and 10 bases from J, the junction contained 4 bases not matched to a gene. The CDR3 bases are TGTGCCAGCAGCTGGGACAGGGGGAGCTCACCCCTCCACTTT. Protein sequence: CASSWDRGSSPLHF.

This clone is labeled medium-sized. This chain links TRBV12-3 or TRBV12-4 with TRBJ1-2, with D uncertain. This CDR3 contains 13 residues. Trimming took off 6 bases at V and 4 bases at J, with 12 bases between the two ends. The CDR3 is CASSPGRPYGYTF. The DNA for the CDR3 is TGTGCCAGCAGCCCTGGGAGGCCCTATGGCTACACCTTC.

J is TRBJ1-1 and V is TRBV6-2 or TRBV6-3; TRBD1 agrees at 7 bases. V shed 2 bases, J shed 6 bases, and the junction held 12 bases outside the gene matches. The CDR3 is made up of 16 amino acids. Germline V gives CDR1 MNHEY, CDR2 SVGEGT. CDR3 DNA: TGTGCCAGCAGTTACCTGAGACAGGGTATGGATCCTGAAGCTTTCTTT. Translation gives CASSYLRQGMDPEAFF.

This clone was observed a handful of times. This chain joins TRBV5-5 and TRBJ2-1; TRBD1 matches 11 bases. CDR3 length equals 15 residues. Germline lookup yields CDR1 SGHKS and CDR2 YYEKEE (reference sequence). After removal of 4 bases from V and 6 bases from J, the junction contained 6 bases not matched to a gene. For the CDR3, the DNA is TGTGCCAGCAGCCTGGACAGGGGGCTCGGCAATGAGCAGTTCTTC. Residues: CASSLDRGLGNEQFF.

The chain joins TRBV30 to TRBJ1-2; D gene ambiguous. V was trimmed by 1 base and J by 8 bases, leaving 11 bases between them. This CDR3 has 12 residues. Looked up from germline, CDR1 is GTSNPN and CDR2 is SVGIG (reference sequence). CDR3 loop: CAWSEPGNGYTF. The CDR3 region has the DNA TGTGCCTGGAGTGAACCGGGGAACGGCTACACCTTC.

This sequence joins TRBV3-1 (or the pseudogene TRBV3-2) and TRBJ1-6, with D uncertain. The CDR3 is 15 amino acids. Germline V gives CDR1 LGHDT, CDR2 YNNKEL (reference sequence). The ends were cut back, 5 bases at V and 6 bases at J, with 14 bases in the middle. CDR3 coding DNA: TGTGCCAGCAGCGCTCAGCCGACGGGTAATTCACCCCTCCACTTT. Protein product: CASSAQPTGNSPLHF.

This clone was recorded a few times. V and J are TRBV3-1 (or the pseudogene TRBV3-2) and TRBJ1-3, with 8 bases identical to TRBD1. The CDR3 loop spans 14 amino acids. Germline CDR1 is LGHDT and CDR2 is YNNKEL (reference sequence). Losses at the gene ends were 4 bases for V and 4 bases for J; bases not matched to a gene: 3. The CDR3 is CASSLGTGGNTIYF. In nucleotides, the CDR3 is TGTGCCAGCAGCCTAGGGACAGGCGGAAACACCATATATTTT.

The V and J genes are TRBV9 and TRBJ1-4, with D unclear. V dropped 0 bases and J dropped 3 bases, with 6 bases sitting between them. This CDR3 is built from 14 residues. CDR1 is SGDLS, CDR2 YYNGEE, per germline. DNA for the CDR3: TGTGCCAGCAGCGTAGGAGGCTCTAATGAAAAACTGTTTTTT. Translating it yields CASSVGGSNEKLFF.

This clone is a singleton in its sample. The chain has TRBV14 and TRBJ2-2; TRBD2 might be the D (5 bases). V was trimmed by 0 bases and J by 7 bases, leaving 18 bases between them. The CDR3 has 17 amino acids. Germline values: CDR1 SGHDN, CDR2 FVKESK. CDR3 sequence reads: CASSQDLGGTAGGELFF. The CDR3 DNA reads TGTGCCAGCAGCCAAGATCTTGGCGGTACCGCGGGCGGGGAGCTGTTTTTT.